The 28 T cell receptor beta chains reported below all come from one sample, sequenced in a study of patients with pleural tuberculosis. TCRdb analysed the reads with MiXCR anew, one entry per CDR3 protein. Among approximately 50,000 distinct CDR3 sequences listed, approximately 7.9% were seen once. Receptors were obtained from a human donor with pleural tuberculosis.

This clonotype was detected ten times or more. The CDR3 reads CAIRDRAGYGYTF. CDR3 in DNA: TGTGCCATCAGGGACAGAGCTGGTTATGGCTACACCTTC. The chain carries TRBV10-3 and TRBJ1-2, with D possibly TRBD1 on 6 matching bases. V lost 6 bases to trimming and J lost 5 bases, with 13 bases between them. Germline V gene lookup returns CDR1 ENHRY and CDR2 SYGVKD. There are 13 residues in the CDR3.

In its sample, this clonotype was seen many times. The CDR3 spells CSAGRGNEQYF. CDR3 DNA: TGCAGTGCAGGCAGGGGAAACGAGCAGTACTTC. V gene TRBV20-1 combines with J gene TRBJ2-7, with a tentative D call TRBD1 (6 bases). Trimming cost V 6 bases and J 5 bases, with 11 bases left between them. Germline CDR1 is DFQATT and CDR2 is SNEGSKA (reference sequence). CDR3 length equals 11 residues.

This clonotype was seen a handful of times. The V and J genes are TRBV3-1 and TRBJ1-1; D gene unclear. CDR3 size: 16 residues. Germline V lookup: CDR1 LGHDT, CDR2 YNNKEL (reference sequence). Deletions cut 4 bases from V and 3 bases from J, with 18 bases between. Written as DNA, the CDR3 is TGTGCCAGCAGCCCCCGGGAGGGATTCGGCCACACTGAAGCTTTCTTT. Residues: CASSPREGFGHTEAFF.

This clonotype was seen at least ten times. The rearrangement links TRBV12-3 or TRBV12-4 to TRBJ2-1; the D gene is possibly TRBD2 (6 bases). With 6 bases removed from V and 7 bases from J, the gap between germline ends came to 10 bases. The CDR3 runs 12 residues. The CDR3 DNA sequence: TGTGCCAGCAGACGCGGGGAGAATGAGCAGTTCTTC. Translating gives CASRRGENEQFF.

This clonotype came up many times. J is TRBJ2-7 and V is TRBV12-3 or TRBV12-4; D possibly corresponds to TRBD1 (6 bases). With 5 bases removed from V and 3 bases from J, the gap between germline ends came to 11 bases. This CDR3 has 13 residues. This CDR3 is CASSPKGVYEQYV. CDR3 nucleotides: TGTGCCAGCAGTCCCAAGGGGGTCTACGAGCAGTACGTC.

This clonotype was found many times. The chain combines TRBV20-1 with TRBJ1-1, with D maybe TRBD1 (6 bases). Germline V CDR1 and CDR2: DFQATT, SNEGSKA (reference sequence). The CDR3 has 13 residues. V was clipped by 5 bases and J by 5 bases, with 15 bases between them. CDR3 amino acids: CSAWGAGRTEAFF. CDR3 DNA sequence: TGCAGTGCTTGGGGGGCAGGCCGTACTGAAGCTTTCTTT.

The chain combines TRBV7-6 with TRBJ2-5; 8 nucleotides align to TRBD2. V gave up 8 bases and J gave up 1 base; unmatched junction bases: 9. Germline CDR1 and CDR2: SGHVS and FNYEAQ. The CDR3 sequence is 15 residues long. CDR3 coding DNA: TGTGCCAGCCAAAGTAGAGCGGGAGTCCAAGAGACCCAGTACTTC. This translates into CASQSRAGVQETQYF.

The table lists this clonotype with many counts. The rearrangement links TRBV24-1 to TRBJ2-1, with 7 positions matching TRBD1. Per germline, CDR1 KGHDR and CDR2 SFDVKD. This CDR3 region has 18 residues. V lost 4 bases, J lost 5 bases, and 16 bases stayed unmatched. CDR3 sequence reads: CATSESARTGKVHNEQFF. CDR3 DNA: TGTGCCACCAGTGAGTCGGCTAGGACAGGAAAAGTCCACAATGAGCAGTTCTTC.

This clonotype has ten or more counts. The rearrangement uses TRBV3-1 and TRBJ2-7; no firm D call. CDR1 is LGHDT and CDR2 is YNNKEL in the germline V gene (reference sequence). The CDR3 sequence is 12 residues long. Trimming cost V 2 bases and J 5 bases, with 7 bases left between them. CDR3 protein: CASSQLHDEQYF. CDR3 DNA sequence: TGTGCCAGCAGCCAATTACACGACGAGCAGTACTTC.

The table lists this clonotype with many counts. The DNA for the CDR3 is TGTGCCAGCAGCTTTTATCAGGGGATATACAATGAGCAGTTCTTC. Translated, it gives CASSFYQGIYNEQFF. The chain couples TRBV11-1 to TRBJ2-1, with a tentative D call TRBD1 (6 bases). V was cut by 3 bases and J by 4 bases, with 13 bases left in between. Germline-derived CDR1 and CDR2 are SGHAT and FQDESV (reference sequence). CDR3 length: 15 residues.

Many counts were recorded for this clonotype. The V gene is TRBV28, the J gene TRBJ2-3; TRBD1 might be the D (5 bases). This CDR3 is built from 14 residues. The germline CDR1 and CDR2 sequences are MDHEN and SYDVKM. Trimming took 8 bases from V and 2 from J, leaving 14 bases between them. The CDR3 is CASVTPGHTDTQYF. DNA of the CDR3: TGTGCCAGCGTCACCCCTGGACACACAGATACGCAGTATTTT.

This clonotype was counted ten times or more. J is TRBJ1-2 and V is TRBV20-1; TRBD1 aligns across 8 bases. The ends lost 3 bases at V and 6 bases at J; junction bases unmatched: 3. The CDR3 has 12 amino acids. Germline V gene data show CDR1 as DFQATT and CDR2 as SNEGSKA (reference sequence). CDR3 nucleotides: TGCAGTGCTAGGGGACAGGTACATGGCTACACCTTC. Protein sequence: CSARGQVHGYTF.

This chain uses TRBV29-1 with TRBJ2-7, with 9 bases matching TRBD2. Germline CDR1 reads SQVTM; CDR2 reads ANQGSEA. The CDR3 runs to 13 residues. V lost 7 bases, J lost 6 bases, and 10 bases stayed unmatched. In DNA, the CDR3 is TGCAGCGCCTTTGCGGCTAGCGGGACCGAGCAGTACTTC. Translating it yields CSAFAASGTEQYF.

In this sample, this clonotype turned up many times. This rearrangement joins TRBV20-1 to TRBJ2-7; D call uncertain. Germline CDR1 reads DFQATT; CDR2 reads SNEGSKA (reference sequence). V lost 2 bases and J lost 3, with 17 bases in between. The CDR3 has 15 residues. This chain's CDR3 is CSARPPYVTLYEQYF. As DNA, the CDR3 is TGCAGTGCTAGACCTCCTTATGTTACACTCTACGAGCAGTACTTC.

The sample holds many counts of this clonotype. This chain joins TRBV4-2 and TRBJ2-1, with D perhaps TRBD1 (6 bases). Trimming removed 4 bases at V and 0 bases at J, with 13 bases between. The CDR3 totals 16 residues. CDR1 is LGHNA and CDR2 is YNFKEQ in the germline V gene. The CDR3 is CASSRGQFRSYNEQFF. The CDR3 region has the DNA TGTGCCAGCAGCCGCGGACAGTTCCGCTCCTACAATGAGCAGTTCTTC.

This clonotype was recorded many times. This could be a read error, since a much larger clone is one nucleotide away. This CDR3 is CAGSLVDGGEQFF. Written as DNA, the CDR3 is TGTGCCGGCAGCTTAGTTGACGGCGGGGAGCAGTTCTTC. The chain uses TRBV11-1 and TRBJ2-1, with D tentatively TRBD2 (5 bases). The length of the CDR3 is 13 residues. The germline CDR1 and CDR2 sequences are SGHAT and FQDESV (reference sequence).

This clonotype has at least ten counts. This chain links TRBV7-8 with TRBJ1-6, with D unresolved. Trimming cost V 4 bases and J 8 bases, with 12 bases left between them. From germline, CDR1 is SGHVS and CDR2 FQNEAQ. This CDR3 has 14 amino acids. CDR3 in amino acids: CASSSGWEDSPLHF. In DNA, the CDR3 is TGTGCCAGCAGCTCGGGGTGGGAAGATTCACCCCTCCACTTT.

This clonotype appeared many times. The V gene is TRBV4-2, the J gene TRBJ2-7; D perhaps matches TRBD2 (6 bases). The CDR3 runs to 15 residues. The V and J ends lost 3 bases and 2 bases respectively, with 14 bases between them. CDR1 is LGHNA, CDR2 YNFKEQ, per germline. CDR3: CASSQEAGGAYEQYF. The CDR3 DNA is TGTGCCAGCAGCCAGGAAGCAGGAGGGGCCTACGAGCAGTACTTC.

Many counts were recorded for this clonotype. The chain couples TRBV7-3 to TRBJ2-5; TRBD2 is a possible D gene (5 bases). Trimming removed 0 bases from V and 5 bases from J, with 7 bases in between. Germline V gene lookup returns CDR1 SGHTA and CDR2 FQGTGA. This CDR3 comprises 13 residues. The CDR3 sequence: CASSLTWRETQYF. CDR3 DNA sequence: TGTGCCAGCAGCTTAACTTGGAGGGAGACCCAGTACTTC.

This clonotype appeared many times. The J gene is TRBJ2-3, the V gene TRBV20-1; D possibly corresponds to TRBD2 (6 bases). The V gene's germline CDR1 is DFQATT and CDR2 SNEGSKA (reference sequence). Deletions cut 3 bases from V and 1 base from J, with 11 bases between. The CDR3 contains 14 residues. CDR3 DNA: TGCAGTGCTAGTCAACAGCGGGGCACAGATACGCAGTATTTT. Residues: CSASQQRGTDTQYF.

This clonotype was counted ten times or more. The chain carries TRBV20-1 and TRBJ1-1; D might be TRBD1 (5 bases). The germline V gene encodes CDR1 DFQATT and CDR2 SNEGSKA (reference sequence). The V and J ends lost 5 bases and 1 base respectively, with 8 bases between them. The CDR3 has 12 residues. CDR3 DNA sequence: TGCAGTGCTTCCGGGACGAACACTGAAGCTTTCTTT. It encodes CSASGTNTEAFF.

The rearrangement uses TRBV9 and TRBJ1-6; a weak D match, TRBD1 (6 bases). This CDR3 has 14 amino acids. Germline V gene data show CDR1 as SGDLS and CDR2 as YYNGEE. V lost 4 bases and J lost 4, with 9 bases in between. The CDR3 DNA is TGTGCCAGCAGCCAGGGGTTATATAATTCACCCCTCCACTTT. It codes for CASSQGLYNSPLHF.

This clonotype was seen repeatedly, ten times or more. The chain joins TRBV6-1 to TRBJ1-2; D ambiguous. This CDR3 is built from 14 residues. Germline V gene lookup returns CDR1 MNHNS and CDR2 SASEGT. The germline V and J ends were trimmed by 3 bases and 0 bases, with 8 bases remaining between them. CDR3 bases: TGTGCCAGCAGTGAGGGCAGTTCTAACTATGGCTACACCTTC. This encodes CASSEGSSNYGYTF.

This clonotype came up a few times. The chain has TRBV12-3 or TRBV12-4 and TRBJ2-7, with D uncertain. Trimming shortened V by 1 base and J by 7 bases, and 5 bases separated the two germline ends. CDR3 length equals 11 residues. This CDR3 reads CASSLGVEQYF. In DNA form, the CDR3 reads TGTGCCAGCAGTTTAGGAGTTGAGCAGTACTTC.

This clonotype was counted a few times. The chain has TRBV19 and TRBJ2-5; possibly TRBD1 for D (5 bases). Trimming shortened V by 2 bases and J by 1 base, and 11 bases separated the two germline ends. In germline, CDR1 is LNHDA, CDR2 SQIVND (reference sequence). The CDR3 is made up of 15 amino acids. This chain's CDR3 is CASSIRGQGQETQYF. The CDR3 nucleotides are TGTGCCAGTAGTATAAGAGGCCAGGGCCAAGAGACCCAGTACTTC.

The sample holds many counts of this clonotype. CDR3 sequence: CASSFLRGLGYGYTF. Written as DNA, the CDR3 is TGTGCCAGCAGCTTTCTCAGGGGGCTCGGCTATGGCTACACCTTC. V and J are TRBV11-2 and TRBJ1-2; 8 bases are shared with TRBD1. The CDR3 loop spans 15 amino acids. With 3 bases clipped from V and 4 bases from J, the junction kept 7 bases outside the gene matches. The germline V gene encodes CDR1 SGHAT and CDR2 FQNNGV.

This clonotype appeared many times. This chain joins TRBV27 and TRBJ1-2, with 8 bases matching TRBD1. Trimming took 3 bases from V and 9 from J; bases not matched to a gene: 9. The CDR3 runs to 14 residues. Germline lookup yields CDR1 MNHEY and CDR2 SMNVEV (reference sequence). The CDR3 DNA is TGTGCCAGCAGTTTCGGACAGGGACGAACCAGCTACACCTTC. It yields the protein CASSFGQGRTSYTF.

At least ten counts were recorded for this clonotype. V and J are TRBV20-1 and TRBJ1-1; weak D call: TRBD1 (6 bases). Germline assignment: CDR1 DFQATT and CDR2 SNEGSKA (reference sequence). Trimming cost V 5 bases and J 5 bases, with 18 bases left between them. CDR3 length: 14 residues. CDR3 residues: CSAPRGGRRTEAFF. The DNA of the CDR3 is TGCAGTGCTCCGAGGGGGGGTCGGAGAACTGAAGCTTTCTTT.